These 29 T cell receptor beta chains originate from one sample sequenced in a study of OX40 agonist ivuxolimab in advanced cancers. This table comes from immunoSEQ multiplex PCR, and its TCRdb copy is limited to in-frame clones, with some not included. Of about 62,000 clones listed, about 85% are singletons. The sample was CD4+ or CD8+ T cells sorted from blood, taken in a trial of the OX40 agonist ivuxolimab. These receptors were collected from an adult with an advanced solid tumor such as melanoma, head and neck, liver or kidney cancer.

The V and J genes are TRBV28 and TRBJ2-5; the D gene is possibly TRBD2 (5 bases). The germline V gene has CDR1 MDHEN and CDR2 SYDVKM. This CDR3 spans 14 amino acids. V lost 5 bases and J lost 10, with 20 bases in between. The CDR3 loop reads CASSRASAGGVQYF. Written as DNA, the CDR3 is TGTGCCAGCAGTCGGGCTTCCGCGGGTGGGGTCCAGTACTTC.

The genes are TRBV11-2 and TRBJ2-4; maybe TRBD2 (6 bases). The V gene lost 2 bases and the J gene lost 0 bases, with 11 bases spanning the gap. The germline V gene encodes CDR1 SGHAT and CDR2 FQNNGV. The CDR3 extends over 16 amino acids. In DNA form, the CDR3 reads TGTGCCAGCAGCTTATCTCTAGCGATAGCCAAAAACATTCAGTACTTC. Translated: CASSLSLAIAKNIQYF.

CDR3 DNA sequence: TGCACCAGCAGCCAAGATCTGCCAATTCACGACTACGAGCAGTACTTC. Translation: CTSSQDLPIHDYEQYF. The V and J genes are TRBV1 and TRBJ2-7. TRBV1 is a listed pseudogene. The CDR3 loop spans 16 amino acids.

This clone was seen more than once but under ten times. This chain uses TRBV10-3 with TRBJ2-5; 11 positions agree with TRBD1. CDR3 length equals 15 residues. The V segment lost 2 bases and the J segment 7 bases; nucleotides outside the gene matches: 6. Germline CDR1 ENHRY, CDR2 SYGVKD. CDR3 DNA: TGTGCCATCAGTGAGAGGACAGGGGGCGACGGGACCCAGTACTTC. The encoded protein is CAISERTGGDGTQYF.

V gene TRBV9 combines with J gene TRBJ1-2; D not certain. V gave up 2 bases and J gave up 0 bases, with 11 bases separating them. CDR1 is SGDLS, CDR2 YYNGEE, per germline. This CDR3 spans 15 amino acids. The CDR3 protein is CASSVSPAPNYGYTF. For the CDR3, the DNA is TGTGCCAGCAGCGTGTCCCCGGCGCCTAACTATGGCTACACCTTC.

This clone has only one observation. CDR3 coding DNA: TGCGCCAGCAGCCAAGACCTAGCTGGAGGAGATACGCAGTATTTT. Protein sequence: CASSQDLAGGDTQYF. This chain uses TRBV4-1 with TRBJ2-3; D may be TRBD2 (5 bases). V was shortened by 0 bases and J by 5 bases, with 12 bases between the two germline ends. Germline loops: CDR1 MGHRA, CDR2 YSYEKL. CDR3 size: 15 residues.

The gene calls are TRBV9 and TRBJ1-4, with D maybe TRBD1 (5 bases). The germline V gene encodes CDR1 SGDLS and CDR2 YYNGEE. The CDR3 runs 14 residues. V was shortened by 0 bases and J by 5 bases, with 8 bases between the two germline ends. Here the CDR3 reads CASSVGQINEKLFF. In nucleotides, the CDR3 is TGTGCCAGCAGCGTAGGACAGATCAATGAAAAACTGTTTTTT.

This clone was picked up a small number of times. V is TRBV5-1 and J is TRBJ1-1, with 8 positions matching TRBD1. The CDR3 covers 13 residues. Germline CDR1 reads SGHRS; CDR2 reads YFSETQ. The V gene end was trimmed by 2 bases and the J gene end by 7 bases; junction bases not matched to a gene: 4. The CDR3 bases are TGCGCCAGCAGCTTAGGACAGGGAGGTGAAGCTTTCTTT. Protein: CASSLGQGGEAFF.

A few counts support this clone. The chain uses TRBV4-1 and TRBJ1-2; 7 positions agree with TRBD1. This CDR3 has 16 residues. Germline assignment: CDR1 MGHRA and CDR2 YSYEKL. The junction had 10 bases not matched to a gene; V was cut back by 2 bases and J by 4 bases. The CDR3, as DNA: TGCGCCAGCAGCCAAATGGGCACAGGGGTCGGCTATGGCTACACCTTC. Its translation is CASSQMGTGVGYGYTF.

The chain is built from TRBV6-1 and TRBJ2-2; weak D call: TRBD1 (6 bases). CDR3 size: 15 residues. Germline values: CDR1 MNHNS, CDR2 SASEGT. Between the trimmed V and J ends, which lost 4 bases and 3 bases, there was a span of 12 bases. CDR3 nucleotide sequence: TGTGCCAGCAGTGCTGTGACAGGACACACCGGGGAGCTGTTTTTT. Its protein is CASSAVTGHTGELFF.

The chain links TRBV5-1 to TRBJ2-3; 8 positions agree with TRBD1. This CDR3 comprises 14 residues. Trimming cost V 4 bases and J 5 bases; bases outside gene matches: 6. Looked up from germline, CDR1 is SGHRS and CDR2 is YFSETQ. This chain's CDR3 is CASSVGQGGDTQYF. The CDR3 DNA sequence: TGCGCCAGCAGCGTAGGACAGGGCGGAGATACGCAGTATTTT.

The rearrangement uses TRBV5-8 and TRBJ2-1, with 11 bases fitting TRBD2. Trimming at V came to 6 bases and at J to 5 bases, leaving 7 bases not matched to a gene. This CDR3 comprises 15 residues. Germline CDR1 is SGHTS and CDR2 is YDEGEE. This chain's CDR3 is CASKISGRAHNEQFF. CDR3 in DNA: TGTGCCAGCAAAATTAGCGGGAGGGCCCACAATGAGCAGTTCTTC.

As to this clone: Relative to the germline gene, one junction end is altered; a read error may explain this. CDR3 protein: CASSPGPGHEQFF. Here the CDR3 DNA reads TGTGCTAGCAGCCCAGGACCGGGCCATGAGCAGTTCTTC. The chain is built from TRBV7-7 and TRBJ2-1; no reliable D call. The CDR3 spans 13 residues. CDR1 and CDR2 (germline): SSHAT, FNYEAQ (reference sequence).

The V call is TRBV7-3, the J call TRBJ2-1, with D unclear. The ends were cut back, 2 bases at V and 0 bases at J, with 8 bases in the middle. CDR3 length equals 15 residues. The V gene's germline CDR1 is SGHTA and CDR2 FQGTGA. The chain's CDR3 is CASSLLSSSYNEQFF. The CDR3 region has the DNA TGTGCCAGCAGCTTACTCTCGAGCTCCTACAATGAGCAGTTCTTC.

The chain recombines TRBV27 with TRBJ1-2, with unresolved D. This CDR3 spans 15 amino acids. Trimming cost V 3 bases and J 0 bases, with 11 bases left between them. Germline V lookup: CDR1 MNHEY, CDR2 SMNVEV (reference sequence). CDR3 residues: CASSLKREANYGYTF. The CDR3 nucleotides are TGTGCCAGCAGTTTGAAGAGGGAAGCTAACTATGGCTACACCTTC.

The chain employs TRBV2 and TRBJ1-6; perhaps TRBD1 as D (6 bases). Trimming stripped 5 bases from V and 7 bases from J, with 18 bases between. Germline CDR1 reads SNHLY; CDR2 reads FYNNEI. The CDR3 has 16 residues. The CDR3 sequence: CASSWGGGQGNSPLHF. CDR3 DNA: TGTGCCAGCAGTTGGGGCGGGGGCCAGGGGAATTCACCCCTCCACTTT.

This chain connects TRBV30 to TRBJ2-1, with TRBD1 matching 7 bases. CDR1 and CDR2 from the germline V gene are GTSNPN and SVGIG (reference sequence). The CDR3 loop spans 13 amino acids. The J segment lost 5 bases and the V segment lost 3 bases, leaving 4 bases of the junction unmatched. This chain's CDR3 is CAWSAGTDNEQFF. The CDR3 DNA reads TGTGCCTGGAGCGCCGGGACAGACAATGAGCAGTTCTTC.

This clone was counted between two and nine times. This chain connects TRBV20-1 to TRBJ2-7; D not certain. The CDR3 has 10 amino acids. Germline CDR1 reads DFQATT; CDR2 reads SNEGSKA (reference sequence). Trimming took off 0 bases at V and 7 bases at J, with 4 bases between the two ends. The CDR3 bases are TGCAGTGCTAGAGACTTTGAGCAGTACTTC. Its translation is CSARDFEQYF.

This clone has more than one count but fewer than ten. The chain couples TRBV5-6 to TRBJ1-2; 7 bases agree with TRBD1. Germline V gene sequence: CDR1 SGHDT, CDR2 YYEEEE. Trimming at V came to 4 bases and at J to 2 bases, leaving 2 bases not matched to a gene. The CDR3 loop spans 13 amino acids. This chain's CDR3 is CASSPGQNYGYTF. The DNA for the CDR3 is TGTGCCAGCAGCCCGGGACAGAACTATGGCTACACCTTC.

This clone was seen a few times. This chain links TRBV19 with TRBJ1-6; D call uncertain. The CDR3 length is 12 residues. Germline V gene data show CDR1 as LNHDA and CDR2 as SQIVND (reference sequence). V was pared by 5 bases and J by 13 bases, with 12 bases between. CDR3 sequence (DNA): TGTGCCAGTAGTGCCTCTATGGGGCCCCTCCACTTT. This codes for CASSASMGPLHF.

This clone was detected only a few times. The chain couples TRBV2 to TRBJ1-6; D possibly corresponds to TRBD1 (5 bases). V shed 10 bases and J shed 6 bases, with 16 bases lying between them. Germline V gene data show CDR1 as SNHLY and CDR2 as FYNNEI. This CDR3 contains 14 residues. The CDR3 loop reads CAITGRGGNSPLHF. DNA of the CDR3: TGTGCCATCACCGGCCGGGGCGGTAATTCACCCCTCCACTTT.

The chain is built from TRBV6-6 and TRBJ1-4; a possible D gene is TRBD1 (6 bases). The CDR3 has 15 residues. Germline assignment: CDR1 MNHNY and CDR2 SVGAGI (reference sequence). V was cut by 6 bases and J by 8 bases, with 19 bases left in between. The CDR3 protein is CASSPTWGLREKLFF. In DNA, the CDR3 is TGTGCCAGCAGCCCTACTTGGGGGCTCCGCGAAAAACTGTTTTTT.

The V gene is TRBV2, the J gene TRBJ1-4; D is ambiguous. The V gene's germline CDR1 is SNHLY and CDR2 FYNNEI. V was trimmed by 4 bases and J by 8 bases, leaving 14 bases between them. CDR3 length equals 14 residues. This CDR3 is CASSGTALGEKLFF. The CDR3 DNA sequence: TGTGCCAGCAGTGGAACAGCGCTGGGGGAAAAACTGTTTTTT.

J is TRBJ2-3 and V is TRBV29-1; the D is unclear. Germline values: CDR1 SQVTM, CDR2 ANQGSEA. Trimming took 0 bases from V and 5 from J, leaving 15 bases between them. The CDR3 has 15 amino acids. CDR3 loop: CSVEDLQVWRDTQYF. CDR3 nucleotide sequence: TGCAGCGTTGAAGATCTGCAGGTTTGGAGAGATACGCAGTATTTT.

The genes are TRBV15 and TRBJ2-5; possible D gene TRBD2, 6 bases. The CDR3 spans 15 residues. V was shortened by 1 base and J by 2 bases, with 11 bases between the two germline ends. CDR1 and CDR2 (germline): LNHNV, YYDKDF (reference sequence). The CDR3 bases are TGTGCCACCAGCAGAGGGGAGGTGGGGCAAGAGACCCAGTACTTC. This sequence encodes CATSRGEVGQETQYF. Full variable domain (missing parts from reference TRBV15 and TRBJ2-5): DAMVIQNPRYQVTQFGKPVTLSCSQTLNHNVMYWYQQKSSQAPKLLFHYYDKDFNNEADTPDNFQSRRPNTSFCFLDIRSPGLGDTAMYLCATSRGEVGQETQYFGPGTRLLVL.

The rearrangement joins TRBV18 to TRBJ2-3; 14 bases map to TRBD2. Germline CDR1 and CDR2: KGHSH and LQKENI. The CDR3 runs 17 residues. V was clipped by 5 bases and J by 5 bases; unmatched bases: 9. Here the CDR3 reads CASSTGLAGDGKDTQYF. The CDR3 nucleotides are TGTGCCAGCTCAACGGGACTAGCGGGAGATGGGAAAGATACGCAGTATTTT.

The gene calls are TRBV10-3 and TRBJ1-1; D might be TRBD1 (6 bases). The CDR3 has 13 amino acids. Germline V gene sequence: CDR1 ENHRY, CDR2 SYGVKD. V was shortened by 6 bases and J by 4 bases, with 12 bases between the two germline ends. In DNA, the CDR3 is TGTGCCATCAGCCTACAGGGATCCACTGAAGCTTTCTTT. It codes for CAISLQGSTEAFF.

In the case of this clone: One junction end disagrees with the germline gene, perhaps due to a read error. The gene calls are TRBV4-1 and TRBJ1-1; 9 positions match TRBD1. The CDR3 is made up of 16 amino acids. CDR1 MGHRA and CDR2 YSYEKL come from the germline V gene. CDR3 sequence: CASSQGDREVDTEASF. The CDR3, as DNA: TGCGCCAGCAGCCAAGGGGACAGGGAAGTAGACACTGAAGCTTCCTTT.

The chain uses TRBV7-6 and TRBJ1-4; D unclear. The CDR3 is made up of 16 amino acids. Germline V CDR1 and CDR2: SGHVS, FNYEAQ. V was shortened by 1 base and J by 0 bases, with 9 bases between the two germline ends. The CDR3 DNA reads TGTGCCAGCAGCTTAGGAGGGAGGGCAACTAATGAAAAACTGTTTTTT. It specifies CASSLGGRATNEKLFF.